The 11 T cell receptor beta chains below all came from one sample that was sequenced in a study of Ad26.COV2.S vaccination and SARS-CoV-2 variants. Treatment here: 15 to 20 received Ad26.COV2.S at low or high dose, single or two shots; 5 received placebo; per-sample allocation not given. Sampling occurred on day 63 after the first vaccine or placebo injection. The repertoire was sequenced with immunoSEQ multiplex PCR; TCRdb's copy has only in-frame clones and lacks some. The sample carries 400,000 to 450,000 clones, about 92% recorded once. Specimen: peripheral blood, collected in a trial of Ad26.COV2.S vaccine versus placebo. These receptors originate from a person aged 18 to 59 who received the Ad26.COV2.S COVID-19 vaccine or a placebo.

J is TRBJ1-5 and V is TRBV27, with 9 bases matching TRBD1. There are 15 residues in the CDR3. Germline trimming cut 2 bases from V and 5 bases from J; bases unmatched to any gene: 4. Germline assignment: CDR1 MNHEY and CDR2 SMNVEV (reference sequence). CDR3 in DNA: TGTGCCAGCAGTTTAGTGTGGGACAGGGATCAGCCCCAGCATTTT. This sequence encodes CASSLVWDRDQPQHF.

This clone was counted only a few times. The chain combines TRBV2 with TRBJ1-5; no reliable D call. CDR1 and CDR2 from the germline V gene are SNHLY and FYNNEI. The V end was cut by 0 bases, the J end by 2 bases, with 11 bases between. The CDR3 contains 16 residues. In nucleotides, the CDR3 is TGTGCCAGCAGTGAAGCGACCGCTCAGGGCAATCAGCCCCAGCATTTT. This codes for CASSEATAQGNQPQHF.

The rearrangement links TRBV7-6 to TRBJ2-5; D unclear. Trimming shortened V by 1 base and J by 5 bases, and 14 bases separated the two germline ends. From germline, CDR1 is SGHVS and CDR2 FNYEAQ. CDR3 length equals 15 residues. CDR3 in DNA: TGTGCCAGCAGCTTAGGTGTTGGGCCTGGGGAGACCCAGTACTTC. It yields the protein CASSLGVGPGETQYF.

The rearrangement joins TRBV6-4 to TRBJ2-3; no definite D call. The CDR3 runs to 13 residues. Germline V gene data show CDR1 as MRHNA and CDR2 as SNTAGT. V lost 6 bases to trimming and J lost 1 base, with 8 bases between them. The CDR3 is CASSAERTDTQYF. DNA for the CDR3: TGTGCCAGCAGCGCGGAACGCACAGATACGCAGTATTTT.

The chain has TRBV2 and TRBJ2-5; D possibly corresponds to TRBD2 (6 bases). CDR1 and CDR2 (germline): SNHLY, FYNNEI. The CDR3 is made up of 14 amino acids. The V end lost 6 bases, the J end lost 3 bases, and 14 bases lay between the germline ends. The CDR3 DNA sequence: TGTGCCAGCAGAGCCGGGACTCCAAAAGAGACCCAGTACTTC. Amino acid sequence: CASRAGTPKETQYF.

The chain has TRBV6-5 and TRBJ2-1; 10 bases fit TRBD1. This CDR3 spans 14 amino acids. Germline CDR1 reads MNHEY; CDR2 reads SVGAGI. J gave up 4 bases and V 6 bases, and 3 bases lay outside the gene matches. The CDR3 region is CASRGTGAYNEQFF. CDR3 nucleotides: TGTGCCAGCAGAGGGACAGGGGCGTACAATGAGCAGTTCTTC.

The CDR3 DNA reads TGTGCCAGCACCCCGACTGGAAACACCATATATTTT. It specifies CASTPTGNTIYF. The rearrangement joins TRBV6-4 to TRBJ1-3; D gene uncertain. The CDR3 spans 12 residues. V was cut by 7 bases and J by 2 bases, with 6 bases left in between. Germline V gene sequence: CDR1 MRHNA, CDR2 SNTAGT.

The chain employs TRBV19 and TRBJ2-1, with 10 bases matching TRBD2. Germline V gene data show CDR1 as LNHDA and CDR2 as SQIVND (reference sequence). The CDR3 totals 15 residues. With V trimmed by 3 bases and J by 9 bases, 8 bases remained unmatched. The CDR3 region has the DNA TGTGCCAGTAGTATTACTCTAGCGGGAGTGAGTGAGCAGTTCTTC. Its protein product is CASSITLAGVSEQFF.

The V call is TRBV18, the J call TRBJ2-1; 9 bases align to TRBD2. The CDR3 is made up of 15 amino acids. From germline, CDR1 is KGHSH and CDR2 LQKENI. J was trimmed by 6 bases and V by 6 bases; bases with no gene match: 9. The CDR3 here is CASSTRGGTPNEQFF. The CDR3 nucleotides are TGTGCCAGCTCGACGCGGGGGGGGACCCCCAATGAGCAGTTCTTC.

J is TRBJ2-7 and V is TRBV19, with 9 bases matching TRBD2. CDR3 length: 16 amino acids. Germline V gene data show CDR1 as LNHDA and CDR2 as SQIVND (reference sequence). V shed 5 bases and J 4 bases; nucleotides not matched to a gene: 12. This chain's CDR3 is CASSGFGREGTYEQYF. CDR3 coding DNA: TGTGCCAGTAGTGGATTCGGGCGGGAGGGTACGTACGAGCAGTACTTC. The variable domain in full, completed from reference TRBV19 and TRBJ2-7, reads DGGITQSPKYLFRKEGQNVTLSCEQNLNHDAMYWYRQDPGQGLRLIYYSQIVNDFQKGDIAEGYSVSREKKESFPLTVTSAQKNPTAFYLCASSGFGREGTYEQYFGPGTRLTVT.

The V call is TRBV9, the J call TRBJ2-5; 8 bases match TRBD2. The CDR3 runs to 16 residues. J lost 4 bases, V lost 0 bases, and 8 bases had no gene match. CDR1 is SGDLS, CDR2 YYNGEE, per germline. CDR3 nucleotide sequence: TGTGCCAGCAGCGTAGCTGGCCGGGGGGGTGTAGAGACCCAGTACTTC. It encodes CASSVAGRGGVETQYF.